This T cell receptor (beta chain) was captured by sequencing in a study of blood T cell repertoires in COVID-19. Whole-study context: Researchers got acute and convalescent COVID-19 samples from the United States, Italy and Spain. Sources were T cells, B-cell-depleted T cells, or PBMCs; the material itself was cDNA or gDNA.

Original data processing: Reference gene primers were amplified, and this amplification served to estimate nucleated cell counts. Generated by immunoSEQ multiplex PCR, the TCRdb table keeps only in-frame clones and is missing some. The V and J calls and clone size are taken from that table; D and trimming were inferred from the DNA. This repertoire shows around 170,000 clones, 70% to 90% found once; its top ten account for more than 7.5%. Germline CDR1 SGHRS, CDR2 YFSETQ. V lost 0 bases and J 5 bases, leaving 14 bases between the germline ends. The CDR3 is 15 residues long. The clonotype was recovered from a man aged 50-60 years with active or convalescent COVID-19. This chain connects TRBV5-1 to TRBJ2-5, with a possible D match to TRBD1 (7 bases). The source material was peripheral blood. The CDR3 protein is CASSLGTPGGETQYF. The CDR3 region has the DNA TGCGCCAGCAGCTTGGGGACCCCAGGGGGGGAGACCCAGTACTTC.